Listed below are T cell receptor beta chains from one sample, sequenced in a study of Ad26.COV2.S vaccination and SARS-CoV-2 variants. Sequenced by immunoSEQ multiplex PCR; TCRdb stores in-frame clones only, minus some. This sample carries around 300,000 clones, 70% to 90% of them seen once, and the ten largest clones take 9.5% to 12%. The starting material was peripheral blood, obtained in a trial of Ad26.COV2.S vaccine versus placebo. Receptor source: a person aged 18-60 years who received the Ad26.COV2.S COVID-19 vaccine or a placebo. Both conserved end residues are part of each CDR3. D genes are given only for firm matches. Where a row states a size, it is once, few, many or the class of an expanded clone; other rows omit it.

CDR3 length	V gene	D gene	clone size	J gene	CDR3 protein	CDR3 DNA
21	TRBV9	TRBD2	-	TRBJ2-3	CASSVGPIGRLAGGLSDTQYF	TGTGCCAGCAGCGTAGGGCCTATAGGTCGGCTAGCGGGGGGGCTCTCAGATACGCAGTATTTT
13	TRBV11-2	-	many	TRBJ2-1	CASSFSRNNEQFF	TGTGCCAGCAGCTTCTCGCGGAACAATGAGCAGTTCTTC
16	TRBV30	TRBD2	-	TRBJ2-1	CAWSAPGLAGLNEQFF	TGTGCCTGGAGTGCCCCGGGACTAGCGGGCCTTAATGAGCAGTTCTTC
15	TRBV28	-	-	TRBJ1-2	CASSLVATDAYGYTF	TGTGCCAGCAGTTTAGTCGCGACAGACGCCTATGGCTACACCTTC
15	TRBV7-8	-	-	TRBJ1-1	CASSLAGGGNTEAFF	TGTGCCAGCAGCTTAGCAGGCGGGGGGAACACTGAAGCTTTCTTT
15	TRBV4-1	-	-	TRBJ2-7	CASSQDVVGYYEQYF	TGCGCCAGCAGCCAAGATGTAGTGGGCTACTACGAGCAGTACTTC
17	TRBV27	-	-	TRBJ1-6	CASSFWGPTENNSPLHF	TGTGCCAGCAGTTTTTGGGGACCGACAGAGAATAATTCACCCCTCCACTTT
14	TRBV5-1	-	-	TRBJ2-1	CASSLGSEYNEQFF	TGCGCCAGCAGCTTGGGATCCGAATACAATGAGCAGTTCTTC
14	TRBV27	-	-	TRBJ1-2	CASSQGISNYGYTF	TGTGCCAGCAGTCAGGGGATATCTAACTATGGCTACACCTTC
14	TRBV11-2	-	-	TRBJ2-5	CASTPSVAVETQYF	TGTGCCAGCACCCCCTCGGTGGCAGTGGAGACCCAGTACTTC
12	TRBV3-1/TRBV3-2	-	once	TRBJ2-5	CASSPQGETQYF	TGTGCCAGCAGTCCACAGGGAGAGACCCAGTACTTC
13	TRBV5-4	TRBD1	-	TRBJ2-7	CASSPGQGREQYF	TGTGCCAGCAGCCCGGGACAGGGACGCGAGCAGTACTTC
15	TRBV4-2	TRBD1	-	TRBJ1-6	CASSQDRDRNSPLHF	TGTGCCAGCAGCCAAGATCGGGACAGGAATTCACCCCTCCACTTT
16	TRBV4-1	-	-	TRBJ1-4	CASSPAGRTHNEKLFF	TGCGCCAGCAGCCCGGCAGGCCGCACTCATAATGAAAAACTGTTTTTT
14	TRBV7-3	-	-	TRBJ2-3	CASSPVQGPNTQYF	TGTGCCAGCAGCCCCGTACAGGGCCCTAATACGCAGTATTTT
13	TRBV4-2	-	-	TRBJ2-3	CASSQVREDTQYF	TGTGCCAGCAGCCAAGTACGGGAAGATACGCAGTATTTT
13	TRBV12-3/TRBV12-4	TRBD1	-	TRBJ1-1	CASRQGENTEAFF	TGTGCCAGCAGGCAGGGGGAGAACACTGAAGCTTTCTTT
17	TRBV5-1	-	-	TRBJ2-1	CASSLGLGGGLPNEQFF	TGCGCCAGCAGCTTGGGCCTAGGGGGAGGGCTACCCAATGAGCAGTTCTTC
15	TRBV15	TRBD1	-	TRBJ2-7	CATRGQGARGYEQYF	TGTGCCACCAGAGGACAGGGGGCGAGGGGCTACGAGCAGTACTTC
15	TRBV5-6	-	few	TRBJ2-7	CASSLGRNFGYEQYF	TGTGCCAGCAGCTTGGGCCGTAATTTCGGCTACGAGCAGTACTTC
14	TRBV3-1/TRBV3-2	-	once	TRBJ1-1	CASSPGHMNTEAFF	TGTGCCAGCAGCCCGGGACATATGAACACTGAAGCTTTCTTT
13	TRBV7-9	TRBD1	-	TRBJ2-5	CASSRDRQETQYF	TGTGCCAGCAGCCGGGACAGACAAGAGACCCAGTACTTC
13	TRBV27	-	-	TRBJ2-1	CASSSGTPNEQFF	TGTGCCAGCAGTTCCGGGACCCCAAATGAGCAGTTCTTC
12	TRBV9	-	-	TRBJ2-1	CASSVPENEQFF	TGTGCCAGCAGCGTTCCTGAGAATGAGCAGTTCTTC
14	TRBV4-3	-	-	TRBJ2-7	CASSHGTAAYEQYF	TGCGCCAGCAGCCACGGGACCGCAGCCTACGAGCAGTACTTC
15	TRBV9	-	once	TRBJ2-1	CASSVLVTDSNEQFF	TGTGCCAGCAGCGTATTGGTAACGGACAGCAATGAGCAGTTCTTC
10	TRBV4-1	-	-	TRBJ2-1	CASGHNEQFF	TGCGCCAGCGGACACAATGAGCAGTTCTTC
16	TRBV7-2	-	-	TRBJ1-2	CASTLLFGVDNYGYTF	TGTGCCAGCACCCTCCTATTTGGAGTTGATAACTATGGCTACACCTTC
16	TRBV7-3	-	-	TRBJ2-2	CASSSFPRGESGELFF	TGTGCCAGCAGCTCATTCCCTAGGGGGGAGTCCGGGGAGCTGTTTTTT
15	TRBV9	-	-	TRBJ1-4	CASSVGGTSAEKLFF	TGTGCCAGCAGCGTAGGTGGCACCTCGGCGGAAAAACTGTTTTTT
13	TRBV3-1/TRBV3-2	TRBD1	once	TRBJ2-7	CASSRDRFGEQYF	TGTGCCAGCAGCCGGGACAGGTTTGGCGAGCAGTACTTC
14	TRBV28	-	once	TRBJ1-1	CASSFQGVGTEAFF	TGTGCCAGCAGTTTTCAGGGAGTAGGCACTGAAGCTTTCTTT
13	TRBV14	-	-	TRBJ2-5	CASQGGGEETQYF	TGTGCCAGCCAGGGAGGGGGTGAAGAGACCCAGTACTTC
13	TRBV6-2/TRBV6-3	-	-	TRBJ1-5	CASSYQSNQPQHF	TGTGCCAGCAGTTACCAGAGCAATCAGCCCCAGCATTTT
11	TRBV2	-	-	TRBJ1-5	CASSGWGPQHF	TGTGCCAGCAGTGGTTGGGGTCCCCAGCATTTT
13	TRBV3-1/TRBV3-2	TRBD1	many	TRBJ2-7	CASSQTTGSEQYF	TGTGCCAGCAGCCAGACGACAGGGAGCGAGCAGTACTTC
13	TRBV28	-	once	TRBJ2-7	CASSKWGEYEQYF	TGTGCCAGCAGTAAATGGGGAGAATACGAGCAGTACTTC
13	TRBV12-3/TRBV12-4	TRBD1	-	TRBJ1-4	CASSYNRGEKLFF	TGTGCCAGCAGTTATAACAGGGGCGAAAAACTGTTTTTT
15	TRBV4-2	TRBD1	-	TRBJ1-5	CASSQEGTGNQPQHF	TGTGCCAGCAGCCAAGAGGGGACAGGGAATCAGCCCCAGCATTTT
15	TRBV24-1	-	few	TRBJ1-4	CATSDSGTENEKLFF	TGTGCCACCAGTGACTCCGGGACGGAAAATGAAAAACTGTTTTTT
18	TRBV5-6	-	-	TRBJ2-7	CASSNTKRPRGTHYEQYF	TGTGCCAGCAGCAATACAAAGAGACCGAGAGGAACTCACTACGAGCAGTACTTC
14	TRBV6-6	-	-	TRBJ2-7	CASSLGVEMGEQYF	TGTGCCAGCTCCCTCGGGGTGGAGATGGGGGAGCAGTACTTC
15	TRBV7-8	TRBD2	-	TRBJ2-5	CASSQGLAPQETQYF	TGTGCCAGCAGCCAAGGACTAGCTCCCCAAGAGACCCAGTACTTC
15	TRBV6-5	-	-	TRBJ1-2	CASSYSLSGGHGYTF	TGTGCCAGCAGTTACTCTCTCTCGGGGGGCCATGGCTACACCTTC
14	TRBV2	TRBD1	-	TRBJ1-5	CASSQTGSNQPQHF	TGTGCCAGCAGTCAGACAGGGAGTAATCAGCCCCAGCATTTT
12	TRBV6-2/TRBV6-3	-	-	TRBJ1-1	CASSYSLLGPFF	TGTGCCAGCAGTTACTCGCTCTTGGGACCTTTCTTT
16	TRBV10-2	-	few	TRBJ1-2	CASSDSGRQGNNGYTF	TGCGCCAGCAGTGACTCCGGGCGCCAGGGTAACAATGGCTACACCTTC
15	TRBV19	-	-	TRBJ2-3	CASNPQRLSTDTQYF	TGTGCCAGTAACCCACAGCGACTCAGCACAGATACGCAGTATTTT
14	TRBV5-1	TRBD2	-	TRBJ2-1	CASSRPSGYNEQFF	TGCGCCAGCAGCCGTCCTAGCGGCTACAATGAGCAGTTCTTC
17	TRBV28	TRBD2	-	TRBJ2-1	CASSLYTSGSPYNEQFF	TGTGCCAGCAGTTTATACACTAGCGGGTCCCCCTACAATGAGCAGTTCTTC
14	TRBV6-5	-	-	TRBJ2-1	CASSYRAVAGEQFF	TGTGCCAGCAGTTACCGAGCAGTGGCCGGCGAGCAGTTCTTC